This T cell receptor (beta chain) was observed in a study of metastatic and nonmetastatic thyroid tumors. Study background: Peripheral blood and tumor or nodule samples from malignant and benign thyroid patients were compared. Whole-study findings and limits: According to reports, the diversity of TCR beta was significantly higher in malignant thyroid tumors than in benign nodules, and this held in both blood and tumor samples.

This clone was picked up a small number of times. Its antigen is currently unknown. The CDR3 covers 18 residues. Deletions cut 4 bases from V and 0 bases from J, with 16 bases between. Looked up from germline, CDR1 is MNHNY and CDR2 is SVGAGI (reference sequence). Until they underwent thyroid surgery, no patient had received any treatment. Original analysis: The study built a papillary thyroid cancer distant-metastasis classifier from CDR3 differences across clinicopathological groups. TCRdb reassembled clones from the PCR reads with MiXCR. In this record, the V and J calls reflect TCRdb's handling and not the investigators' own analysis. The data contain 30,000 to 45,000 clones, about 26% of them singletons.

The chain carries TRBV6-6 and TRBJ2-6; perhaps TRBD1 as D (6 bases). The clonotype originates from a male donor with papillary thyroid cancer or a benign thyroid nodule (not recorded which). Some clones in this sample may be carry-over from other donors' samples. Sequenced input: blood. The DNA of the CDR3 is TGTGCCAGCAGTTCGAACAGGGTTTTGGACTCTGGGGCCAACGTCCTGACTTTC. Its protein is CASSSNRVLDSGANVLTF.